This section outlines one T cell receptor beta chain sequence together with its context. Here immunoSEQ multiplex PCR was the method, and the copy in TCRdb shows in-frame clones only, minus some. Of about 200,000 clones listed, 85% to 90% are singletons. After removal of 5 bases from V and 6 bases from J, the junction contained 10 bases not matched to a gene. Germline V lookup: CDR1 MNHEY, CDR2 SMNVEV (reference sequence). This CDR3 has 15 amino acids. This specimen comes from a study of blood T cell repertoires in COVID-19. The sample comprised peripheral blood. The receptor's source is a woman in her seventies with acute or convalescent COVID-19. V and J are TRBV27 and TRBJ2-3; 8 bases line up with TRBD1. CDR3 sequence reads: CASSPRSGGPDTQYF. The CDR3 coding sequence is TGTGCCAGCAGTCCGAGGTCAGGGGGCCCCGATACGCAGTATTTT.